What follows describes a single T cell receptor beta chain. The source of the sample is a study of shared T cell receptors in the human thymus. CDR3 length: 15 residues. Trimming removed 5 bases at V and 3 bases at J, with 15 bases between. CDR1 and CDR2 from the germline V gene are SEHNR and FQNEAQ (reference sequence). Sequencing was performed with immunoSEQ multiplex PCR; in TCRdb, only in-frame clones are kept and a portion is missing. The sample lists about 380,000 clones, around 95% occurring once. Sequencing was done on a sample of thymocytes. The sequence came from a human donor. This chain uses TRBV7-9 with TRBJ2-3; no firm D call. The CDR3 is CASSPNGDGTDTQYF. CDR3 DNA: TGTGCCAGCAGCCCCAATGGCGACGGGACAGATACGCAGTATTTT.